This TCR beta chain was captured by sequencing in a study of T cell responses to AZD1222 COVID-19 vaccine. Study results and limitations: White British donors predominated, females outnumbered males, and clonal diversity was possibly underestimated. AZD1222 recipients seropositive at baseline numbered only six or seven. Nearly half of spike-specific TCRs reportedly go after variant regions that carry no mutations.

CDR3 length: 15 residues. Per the germline V gene, CDR1 is SNHLY and CDR2 is FYNNEI. Trimming pared 6 bases from V and 1 base from J, leaving 10 bases between. As to this clone: Its antigen is not known.

The protocol was immunoSEQ multiplex PCR, while the TCRdb copy is restricted to in-frame clones and leaves out a portion. The table has 40,000 to 60,000 clones, roughly 84% seen once. This TCR was sampled from an adult in good health. Sequencing used peripheral blood, obtained on day 0 of MenACWY control vaccination. The chain joins TRBV2 to TRBJ2-6; D might be TRBD1 (6 bases). This CDR3 is CASRAQGSGANVLTF. The CDR3 nucleotides read TGTGCCAGCAGGGCACAGGGATCTGGGGCCAACGTCCTGACTTTC.